This T cell receptor (beta chain) comes out of a study of graft-versus-host responses after intestinal transplantation. About the research overall: Multivisceral, liver-intestinal, or isolated intestinal grafts went to recipients. Every one of the recipients received anti-thymocyte globulin induction and afterwards took tacrolimus and steroids for approximately three years.

Germline CDR1 reads MNHEY; CDR2 reads SVGAGI. This CDR3 contains 14 residues. Trimming took 6 bases from V and 2 from J; bases not matched to a gene: 4. On this clone: Its matching antigen is unknown.

Points from the study as a whole: The study associated peak circulating GvH clone levels with early post-transplant HvG declines.

Sequencing used immunoSEQ multiplex PCR; TCRdb keeps in-frame clones, though not all of them. The sample lists tens of thousands of clones; 90% were seen once. J is TRBJ1-3 and V is TRBV6-5, with 7 bases that match TRBD1. The sample was unstimulated CD4+ T cells sorted from spleen or lymph node cells, taken before intestinal transplant. This TCR was recovered from a human donor who received an intestinal transplant. In nucleotides, the CDR3 is TGTGCCAGCAGCCACGGGACAGCTGGAAACACCATATATTTT. As protein: CASSHGTAGNTIYF.